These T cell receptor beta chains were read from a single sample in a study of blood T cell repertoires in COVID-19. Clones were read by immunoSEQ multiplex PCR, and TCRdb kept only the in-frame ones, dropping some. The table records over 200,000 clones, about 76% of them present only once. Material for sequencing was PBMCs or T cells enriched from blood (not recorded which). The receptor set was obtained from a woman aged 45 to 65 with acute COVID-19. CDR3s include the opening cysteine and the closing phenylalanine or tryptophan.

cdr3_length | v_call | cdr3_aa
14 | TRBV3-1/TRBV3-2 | CASSQSTRGTEAFF
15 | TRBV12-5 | CASGLGTTAGTEAFF
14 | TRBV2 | CASARGSGSYEQYF
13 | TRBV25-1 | CASSYTDSGSQHF
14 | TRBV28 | CASSLPAVGNEQYF
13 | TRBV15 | CATSSEDRQTQYF
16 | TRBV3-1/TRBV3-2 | CASSPRSSGSYNEQFF
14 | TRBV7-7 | CASSPGTASNEQFF
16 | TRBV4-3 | CASSQDLAGGSDTQYF
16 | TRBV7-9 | CASSLAAGGIGQPQHF
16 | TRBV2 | CASSEALGAGQRGYTF
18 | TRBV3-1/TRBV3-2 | CASSQDRLAGGVQETQYF
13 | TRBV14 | CASNPGGSETQYF
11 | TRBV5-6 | CASSRGYGYTF
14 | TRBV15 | CATSRGQGSSPLHF
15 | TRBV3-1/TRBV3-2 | CASSPGQSSLYGYTF
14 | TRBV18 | CASSRDQGEYTIYF
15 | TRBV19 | CASRRGGTQPYEQYF
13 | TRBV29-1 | CSVDGQDYNEQFF
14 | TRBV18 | CASSRDRNNQPQHF
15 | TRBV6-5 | CASSYSPSTNYGYTF
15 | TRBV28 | CASSSPGGRTGELFF
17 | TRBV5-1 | CASSSRTSGGSHNEQFF
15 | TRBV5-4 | CASSFIAGVWHEQFF
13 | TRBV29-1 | CSVRGTGSNEQYF
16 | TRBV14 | CASSQDRRLLPSGYTF
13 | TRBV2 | CASGRQGGDTQYF
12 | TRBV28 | CASSAPLEGYTF
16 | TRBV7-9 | CASSPRGLAGRETQYF
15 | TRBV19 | CASQAKQGREVTQYF
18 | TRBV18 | CASSDRASWSRNQETQYF
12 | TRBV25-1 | CASRQAGGEQYF
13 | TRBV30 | CAWSSGLPNEQFF
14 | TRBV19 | CASSIGQGYQEKHF
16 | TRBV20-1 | CSASGLAGGRPYEQYF
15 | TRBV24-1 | CATSDNTGSNQPQHF
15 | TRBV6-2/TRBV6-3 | CASSGELGRADTQYF
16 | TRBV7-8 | CASSLESALYNQPQHF
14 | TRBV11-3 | CASSLVSRTGAAFF
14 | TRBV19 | CASSIGRTDYGYTF
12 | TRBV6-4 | CARGTGVNEQYF
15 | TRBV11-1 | CASSPESRVSATQYF
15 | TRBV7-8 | CASSFPTAMNTEAFF
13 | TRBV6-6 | CASRNGINYGYTF
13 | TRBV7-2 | CASSALVREKLFF
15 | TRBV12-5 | CASGLVLAGAYEQYF